Listed below are T cell receptor beta chains from one sample, sequenced in a study of beta chain features in type 1 diabetes. Sequencing used immunoSEQ multiplex PCR; TCRdb keeps in-frame clones, though not all of them. The sample consists of about 360,000 clones, roughly an eighth of them appearing once. Sequencing was done on a sample of naive CD4+ T cells from blood. These TCRs come from a man aged 18 to 35 in good health. Both conserved end residues are part of each CDR3. The D gene is left open where the match is weak. Some rows mark clone size as missing; the rest say once, few, many or name a class of expanded clone.

D,V,J,size,CDR3,DNA
TRBD1,TRBV7-2,TRBJ1-4,NA,CASSSPTGGEEKLFF,TGTGCCAGCAGCTCGCCGACAGGGGGTGAGGAAAAACTGTTTTTT
TRBD1,TRBV5-1,TRBJ1-1,NA,CASRNWDRGSGTEAFF,TGCGCCAGCAGAAACTGGGACAGGGGGAGCGGGACTGAAGCTTTCTTT
NA,TRBV7-2,TRBJ2-5,NA,CASSTPPLSETQYF,TGTGCCAGCAGCACGCCCCCTTTAAGCGAGACCCAGTACTTC
TRBD2,TRBV9,TRBJ2-5,NA,CASSVGVSGGARETQYF,TGTGCCAGCAGCGTAGGTGTTAGCGGGGGGGCTAGAGAGACCCAGTACTTC
TRBD1,TRBV5-4,TRBJ1-2,NA,CASSLGRDRGYGYTF,TGTGCCAGCAGCTTGGGCCGGGACAGAGGATATGGCTACACCTTC
TRBD2,TRBV7-3,TRBJ2-7,NA,CASSAGGGDEQYF,TGTGCCAGCAGCGCGGGGGGCGGCGACGAGCAGTACTTC
TRBD1,TRBV28,TRBJ2-7,NA,CASIKQGLPSYEQYF,TGTGCCAGCATTAAACAGGGGTTACCCTCCTACGAGCAGTACTTC
NA,TRBV28,TRBJ1-1,once,CATLNTEAFF,TGTGCCACCTTGAACACTGAAGCTTTCTTT
TRBD2,TRBV28,TRBJ2-6,few,CASRLAGEAGANVLTF,TGTGCCAGCCGACTAGCGGGAGAGGCTGGGGCCAACGTCCTGACTTTC
NA,TRBV19,TRBJ2-1,NA,CASQTGNYNEQFF,TGTGCCAGCCAAACAGGAAACTACAATGAGCAGTTCTTC
TRBD2,TRBV15,TRBJ2-1,NA,CATGLVRALEQFF,TGTGCCACCGGACTAGTTCGCGCGCTAGAGCAGTTCTTC
TRBD2,TRBV28,TRBJ2-2,NA,CASGAGGNTGELFF,TGTGCCAGTGGAGCGGGGGGGAACACCGGGGAGCTGTTTTTT
TRBD1,TRBV19,TRBJ2-6,NA,CASIGQGGSGANVLTF,TGTGCCAGTATAGGACAGGGGGGTTCTGGGGCCAACGTCCTGACTTTC